One T cell receptor beta chain is described in this entry. Produced via immunoSEQ multiplex PCR; TCRdb's table is partial and in-frame only. The sample contains under 140,000 clones, 94% of which appear only once. The sample comes from a study of T cell responses to AZD1222 COVID-19 vaccine. V was pared by 0 bases and J by 7 bases, with 5 bases of the junction left unmatched. CDR3 size: 15 residues. The germline V gene encodes CDR1 SGHRS and CDR2 YFSETQ. This sequence was found in an adult who received the AZD1222 COVID-19 vaccine. This sample comprised peripheral blood, obtained 28 days after the second AZD1222 dose. The chain joins TRBV5-1 to TRBJ1-4, with TRBD1 identical over 8 bases. The CDR3 nucleotides are TGCGCCAGCAGCTTGGCAGGGGGCCGAAGTGAAAAACTGTTTTTT. This encodes CASSLAGGRSEKLFF. Full variable domain (outside the CDR3, taken from reference TRBV5-1 and TRBJ1-4): KAGVTQTPRYLIKTRGQQVTLSCSPISGHRSVSWYQQTPGQGLQFLFEYFSETQRNKGNFPGRFSGRQFSNSRSEMNVSTLELGDSALYLCASSLAGGRSEKLFFGSGTQLSVL.